This T cell receptor beta chain was sequenced for a study of blood T cell repertoires in COVID-19. Germline loops: CDR1 SGDLS, CDR2 YYNGEE. Trimming stripped 1 base from V and 2 bases from J, with 6 bases between. The CDR3 is 13 residues long. About this clone itself: Other DNA sequences of this sample code for an identical CDR3.

Source study methods: Reference gene primers were amplified, and this amplification served to estimate nucleated cell counts. Produced via immunoSEQ multiplex PCR; TCRdb's table is partial and in-frame only. V, J and clone size are those of that table, while D and trimming were read from the DNA. The profile shows approximately 170,000 clones, under 85% of them singletons. The chain couples TRBV9 to TRBJ2-5, with D hard to call. This receptor was obtained from an older man who had recovered from COVID-19. The source material was peripheral blood. CDR3 DNA: TGTGCCAGCAGCGTAAGCACGCAAGAGACCCAGTACTTC. Its protein is CASSVSTQETQYF.